This T cell receptor (beta chain) was profiled in a study of shared clonotypes between healthy human individuals (dated by TCRdb to about 2020). With regard to the full study: The cohort comprised a couple of women and a few men aged 18 to 49 years. Leukapheresis yielded between about 0.94 and 8.9 billion PBMCs per donor. The study deeply sequenced blood TCR repertoires of about 5 healthy adults to estimate repertoire size and the extent of clonotype sharing between individuals. For each donor, CD4 naive and CD4 memory were each run on three plates, CD8 naive on two plates, and CD8 memory on one plate. Libraries were prepared and TCR repertoires were sequenced by different laboratories using diverse techniques, in order to increase sequencing depth and limit assay-specific biases. Broad study findings and their caveats: Based on pairwise subsampling, the degree of clonotype sharing among donors was expected to be affected by sequencing depth. Estimated clonotype richness was generally larger for naive than for memory subsets. Even with the large sequencing depth, rarefaction of the sorted-subset datasets indicated that sequencing was incomplete. Higher generation probabilities were observed for clonotypes shared by all four sorted-subset donors than for non-shared clonotypes. Approximately 5% of naive CD4, 3.5% of naive CD8, approximately 2% of memory CD4, and about 0.4% of memory CD8 clonotypes were shared across several donors. Because the study included only a small number of donors, the genetic and exposure-history diversity represented was limited. Sampling was limited to blood, and TCR repertoires in tissue likely differ from TCR repertoires in blood.

A note on this clone: Its antigen is not yet known. Base qualities are not recorded, but no much larger clone differs from it by a single base.

Using the deep immunoSEQ assay, TCR CDR3 regions were amplified from genomic DNA by multiplex PCR. Genomic DNA extracted from each cell subset was distributed evenly over all wells of several immunoSEQ 96-well plates, and each plate served as one replicate. For sorted subsets, approximately 200 ng of genomic DNA, equivalent to some 30,000 T cell genomes, went into each replicate PCR. The purified libraries were quantified using a Qubit 3.0 fluorometer, sized with a Bioanalyzer 2100, and then quantified again using the KAPA Library Quantification kit. Each immunoSEQ 96-well plate was sequenced on its own single-read 150-cycle Illumina NextSeq 550 flow cell. The original pipeline was this. Because the immunoSEQ output included only junctional sequences and no quality scores, the filtering could not be the same as the filtering used for full-length reads. Sequences were annotated with PyIR, a Python wrapper for IgBLAST v1.9, using IMGT germline references to assign V/J genes and CDR3. Reads with weak V/J assignments (E-value above 1e-6), missing CDR3, stop codons, out-of-frame junctions, or ambiguous translated residues were removed. A V3J clonotype was defined by an identical inferred V gene, J gene, and CDR3 amino acid sequence. Percentage overlap between repertoires was calculated by dividing the number of shared unique clonotypes by the size of the smaller repertoire. Repertoire richness was assessed with RTK rarefaction, the Chao1 estimator, and Recon v2.1 estimates of unobserved clonotypes. For all TCRbeta clonotypes obtained by the gDNA method from four donors, generation probabilities were computed with OLGA. As stored in TCRdb, this immuneACCESS dataset retains in-frame rearrangements with V and J assigned. A fraction of the clones does not appear; measured against another copy, unresolved V genes explain less than half of the discrepancy, and the remainder lacks a known reason. The DNA was the basis for D and trimming; V, J and clone size are from that table. Recorded for this sample are roughly 400,000 clones; about 97% of them occurred a single time. Together, the top ten hold less than 0.35% of the sample.

The donors were healthy, HIV-negative adults who had no recently reported acute infections or vaccinations. Every donor was a Caucasian adult residing in Nashville, Tennessee, USA. CD8 memory samples consisted of magnetically selected CD45RO+ cells combined with CCR7-negative CD45RA+ effector memory (TemRA) cells. Blood was obtained by leukapheresis, after which PBMCs were separated by Ficoll-Histopaque density gradient centrifugation and cryopreserved in liquid nitrogen vapor phase. Analytical flow cytometry was used to check the purity and quantity of each magnetically sorted T cell population. Genomic DNA was isolated from each sorted fraction and quantified by UV absorbance on a Nanodrop 2000c. The CDR3 holds 16 amino acids from the cysteine to the phenylalanine. Of the read, only the CDR3 DNA is kept; its 48 bases are in frame from base 1. Germline trimming: 3 bases from V, 7 bases from J; junction bases outside gene matches: 5. CDR1 and CDR2 were assigned from the germline V gene as SGDLS and YYNGEE.

The chain couples TRBV9 to TRBJ2-2; 14 bases in the junction line up with TRBD2. Sequenced sample: memory CD8+ T cells sorted from blood. This specimen's cell subset or site label, per the study, means: CD45RO+ cells pooled with CCR7-negative TemRA cells. The sequence was collected from a young man in good health. The CDR3 region has the sequence CASSAPGLAGVGELFF. The nucleotide sequence reads as follows: TGTGCCAGCAGCGCTCCGGGACTAGCGGGAGTCGGGGAGCTGTTTTTT.